Listed below are T cell receptor beta chains from one sample, sequenced in a study of CD8 T cells in Susac syndrome. TCRdb independently ran MiXCR on the immunoSEQ multiplex PCR reads; one entry per CDR3 protein. The repertoire consists of about 300,000 distinct CDR3 sequences, with approximately 84% occurring once and the leading ten covering approximately 0.11%. Sequenced: CD8+ T cells from PBMCs. Receptors originate from a human donor with multiple sclerosis. The conserved cysteine and the conserved F or W are not part of the CDR3 here. Clone size is shown for a subset of rows, as once, few, many or a class of expanded clone.

cdr3_length	v_call	j_call	clone_size	cdr3_aa
12	TRBV7-9	TRBJ2-1	-	ASSLLTRYNEQF
13	TRBV10-2	TRBJ1-4	-	ASSERQGANEKLF
13	TRBV27	TRBJ2-1	once	ASSLYLTGYNEQF
13	TRBV7-2	TRBJ2-7	-	ASSLTGGAQDEQY
11	TRBV27	TRBJ2-1	-	ASSASAINEQF
14	TRBV9	TRBJ1-1	-	ASSVGDRGLGTEAF
10	TRBV18	TRBJ1-4	-	ASSPGGVELF
12	TRBV15	TRBJ2-7	-	ATSRGASSYEQY
12	TRBV9	TRBJ2-3	-	ASSVGLASDTQY
14	TRBV4-1	TRBJ1-3	-	ASSRHRDRGGNTIY
11	TRBV24-1	TRBJ2-7	-	ATPRDSLYEQY
14	TRBV13	TRBJ1-6	-	ASSLFGRDRWSPLH
9	TRBV20-1	TRBJ1-2	-	SAPGSYGYT
12	TRBV28	TRBJ2-7	-	ASSLGDRDSEQY
12	TRBV7-9	TRBJ2-1	-	ASSLGGLEHEQF
12	TRBV6-6	TRBJ2-7	-	ASSYTVTSYEQY
12	TRBV29-1	TRBJ2-5	-	SVPTSGSIETQY
12	TRBV5-6	TRBJ1-5	-	ASSYHSPNQPQH
12	TRBV15	TRBJ2-7	-	ATSRDDMSYEQY
18	TRBV18	TRBJ2-3	-	ASSPGFYGQQGVQEDTQY
13	TRBV5-1	TRBJ2-3	once	ASRSVGVRKDTQY
12	TRBV5-4	TRBJ1-1	once	ASSWGPEGAEAF
13	TRBV9	TRBJ2-7	-	ASSVGSGSQDEQY
11	TRBV6-5	TRBJ2-5	-	ASNLAGGETQY
11	TRBV30	TRBJ1-4	-	AWSVYAGEKLF
11	TRBV27	TRBJ1-3	-	ASRGEFGNTIY
10	TRBV7-9	TRBJ2-7	-	ASSLVGFEQY
10	TRBV30	TRBJ2-1	-	AWSSAVAEQF
9	TRBV29-1	TRBJ1-2	-	SVDNSYGYT
14	TRBV4-1	TRBJ2-3	-	ASSQVPDRDTDTQY
12	TRBV28	TRBJ1-1	-	AISPAGENTEAF
13	TRBV5-6	TRBJ2-1	few	ASSLWAGGYNEQF
12	TRBV3-1	TRBJ2-7	-	ASRPGRGAYEQY
11	TRBV6-6	TRBJ2-2	-	ASSYSSAGELF
13	TRBV10-3	TRBJ1-1	-	AIILDREKRTEAF
14	TRBV27	TRBJ2-1	-	ASSALAAGGRNEQF
11	TRBV6-1	TRBJ1-4	-	ASILDRVSKLF
12	TRBV20-1	TRBJ2-7	once	SARDRAGGSEQY
14	TRBV7-9	TRBJ2-4	-	ASSSLASRESNIQY
10	TRBV30	TRBJ1-2	once	AGQGSNYGYT
14	TRBV19	TRBJ2-2	-	ASSIWGTKNTGELF
16	TRBV20-1	TRBJ2-4	-	SAKGGLRTFLAKNIQY
16	TRBV28	TRBJ2-3	-	ASSLFIAGGPQEDTQY
15	TRBV2	TRBJ2-7	few	ASSDPPGTGYFYEQY
13	TRBV30	TRBJ1-5	-	AWSPPDRVNQPQH
18	TRBV28	TRBJ2-1	-	ASNAPRDRGPYRPYNEQF
14	TRBV4-3	TRBJ1-4	-	ASSPRAGATNEKLF
11	TRBV7-2	TRBJ1-2	-	ASRNRVDYGYT
9	TRBV29-1	TRBJ1-1	-	SVAGDTEAF
12	TRBV9	TRBJ1-1	-	ASSFMPGDTEAF
13	TRBV4-1	TRBJ2-2	-	ASSRIQGYTGELF